This T cell receptor (beta chain) is drawn from a study of CD8 T cells in Susac syndrome. When the RNA was reverse transcribed, random hexamers were used with an input of 0.5 to 1 ug. TCRdb independently ran MiXCR on the immunoSEQ multiplex PCR reads; one entry per CDR3 protein. Here the sample spans some 150,000 distinct CDR3 sequences, nearly 97% being singletons. This CDR3 has 13 residues. V lost 2 bases and J lost 3, with 10 bases in between. Germline values: CDR1 SQVTM, CDR2 ANQGSEA. The material sequenced was CD8+ T cells from PBMCs. The V call is TRBV29-1, the J call TRBJ1-1; D remains ambiguous. This receptor was obtained from a human donor with multiple sclerosis. CDR3 DNA sequence: TGCAGCGTTGAAAGTTCAGAGTACACTGAAGCTTTCTTT. As protein: CSVESSEYTEAFF.